Listed below are T cell receptor beta chains from one sample, sequenced in a study of cytomegalovirus exposure and HLA in healthy donors. The assay was immunoSEQ multiplex PCR, and TCRdb's table has in-frame clones only and misses some. The sample holds roughly 100,000 clones, 71% seen once. Sequenced material: PBMCs. These receptors were obtained from a female donor in good health and CMV-seronegative. The conserved cysteine and the conserved F or W are not part of the CDR3 here. Fields, in order: V gene, CDR3 protein.

>TRBV11-3
ASSLVGGAYTGELF
>TRBV2
ASTLDRNNEQF
>TRBV5-1
ASSLEGRSDEQY
>TRBV19
ASRETGLGNTIY
>TRBV7-2
ASSLVEREYEQY
>TRBV7-3
ASSLFPSTDTQY
>TRBV27
ASSFLGGTGTTYEQY
>TRBV6-1
ASKTSGGSYNEQF
>TRBV19
ASSIRLAVAYEQY
>TRBV10-3
ASSLGGRDTEAF
>TRBV2
ASSEGTREPADTQY
>TRBV5-8
ASSLWGRGAFIETQY
>TRBV6-5
ASSYGLGQGFSEQY
>TRBV6-6
ASSRAGSNQPQH
>TRBV25-1
ASSEVDSAFGYTQY
>TRBV2
ASSRDSNQPQH
>TRBV19
ASSVETGYYNEQF
>TRBV4-2
ASSQGELLAGGPRDEQF
>TRBV6-5
ASSYTTGPSTGELF
>TRBV28
ASSLAGSNTEAF
>TRBV27
ASITGLAGVPTDTQY
>TRBV27
ASSLRQGGYEQY
>TRBV9
ASSVDPAGGLKTQY
>TRBV6-4
ASSEVLGTGELF
>TRBV6-5
ATWTGGGYT
>TRBV6-5
ASSTGRSYEQY
>TRBV6-5
ASSYDWSPAEAF
>TRBV7-3
ASSLGLASYNEQF
>TRBV30
AWDRGLNEKLF
>TRBV5-4
ASSLPILNEQF
>TRBV7-2
ASSSPLKGLAGPYNEQF
>TRBV19
ASSTNRNQPQH
>TRBV10-2
ASSESRRNTEAF
>TRBV9
ASSVAGEGYGYT
>TRBV9
ASSALQGAAEAF
>TRBV11-1
ASSLGSLTGRSYNEQF
>TRBV4-1
ASSQDGTGPRTEAF
>TRBV12-5
ASGSTQGGGYT
>TRBV7-2
ASSSNRGPYGYT
>TRBV7-6
ASSLGSGRAAREQY